The table lists the clone carrying this TCR beta chain with a few counts. The germline V and J ends were trimmed by 2 bases and 0 bases, with 8 bases remaining between them. CDR1 and CDR2 from the germline V gene are MGHRA and YSYEKL. The CDR3 sequence is 15 residues long. The sample comes from a study of patients and donors after allogeneic stem cell transplantation. TCRdb re-analysed the RT-PCR reads in MiXCR, keeping a single row per CDR3 protein. The table has about a million distinct CDR3 sequences, approximately 18% seen once. The chain combines TRBV4-1 with TRBJ1-5; no definite D call. This TCR came from a human donor who was either an allogeneic HSCT recipient or a stem cell or donor lymphocyte infusion donor (not recorded which). It is not recorded whose cells these are; they may come from a transplant donor. The sequenced sample was blood, either unsorted or a sorted T cell fraction (not recorded which). CDR3 bases: TGCGCCAGCAGCCAATTGCATATTAGCAATCAGCCCCAGCATTTT. Its translation is CASSQLHISNQPQHF.